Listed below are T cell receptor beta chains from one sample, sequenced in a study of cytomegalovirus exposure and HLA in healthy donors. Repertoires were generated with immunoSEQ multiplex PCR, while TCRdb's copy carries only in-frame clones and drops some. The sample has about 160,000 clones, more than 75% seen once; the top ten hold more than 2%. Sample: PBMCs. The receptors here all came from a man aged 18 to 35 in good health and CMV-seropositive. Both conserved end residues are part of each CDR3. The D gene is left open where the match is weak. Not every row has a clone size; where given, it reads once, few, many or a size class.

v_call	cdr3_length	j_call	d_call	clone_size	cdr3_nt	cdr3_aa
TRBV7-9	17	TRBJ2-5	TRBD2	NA	TGTGCCAGCAGCCAGGAAAAGCGGGGGGCCCAACAAGAGACCCAGTACTTC	CASSQEKRGAQQETQYF
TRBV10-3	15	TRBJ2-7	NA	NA	TGTGCCATCAGTGCAATAGGGACATCCTCCTACGAGCAGTACTTC	CAISAIGTSSYEQYF
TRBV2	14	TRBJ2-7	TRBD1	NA	TGTGCCAGCAGTTGGGGACAGGGTGTCTACGAGCAGTACTTC	CASSWGQGVYEQYF
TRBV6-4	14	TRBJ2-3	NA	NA	TGTGCCAGCAGTGACCGGGGGGCCCCAGATACGCAGTATTTT	CASSDRGAPDTQYF
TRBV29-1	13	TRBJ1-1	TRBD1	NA	TGCAGCGGTGCGGGACAGGGCTTGACTGAAGCTTTCTTT	CSGAGQGLTEAFF
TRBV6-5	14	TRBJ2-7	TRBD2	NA	TGTGCCAGCAGTGCCCCGGGACTAGGACAGGAGCAGTACTTC	CASSAPGLGQEQYF
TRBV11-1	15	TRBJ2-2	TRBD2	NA	TGTGCCAGCAGCGCGGGACTAGCGGGGATCGGGGAGCTGTTTTTT	CASSAGLAGIGELFF
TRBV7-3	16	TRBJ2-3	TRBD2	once	TGTGCCAGCAGCCGACTAGCGGGGGGGGTCACAGATACGCAGTATTTT	CASSRLAGGVTDTQYF
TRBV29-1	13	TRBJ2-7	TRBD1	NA	TGCAGCGTGGAAACCGGGACAGGCGACGAGCAGTACTTC	CSVETGTGDEQYF
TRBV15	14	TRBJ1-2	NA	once	TGTGCCACCAGCAGAGATCTGGGGGCGGATGGCTACACCTTC	CATSRDLGADGYTF
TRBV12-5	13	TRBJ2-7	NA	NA	TGTGCTAGTGATAGGGGGGGGGACTACGAGCAGTACTTC	CASDRGGDYEQYF
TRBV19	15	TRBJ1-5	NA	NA	TGTGCCAGCAGTAGGATTTGGGGGCCCAATCAGCCCCAGCATTTT	CASSRIWGPNQPQHF
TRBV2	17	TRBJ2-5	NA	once	TGTGCCAGCAGTGAAGAGACTAGTGCCGCCGCTCGTGAGACCCAGTACTTC	CASSEETSAAARETQYF
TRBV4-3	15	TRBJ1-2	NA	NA	TGCGCCAGCAGCCAAGACCTCCAAGGGGACTATGGCTACACCTTC	CASSQDLQGDYGYTF
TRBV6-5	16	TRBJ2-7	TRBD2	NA	TGTGCCAGCAGTTACTCCCAGCGGGGGGGCAGGAACGAGCAGTACTTC	CASSYSQRGGRNEQYF
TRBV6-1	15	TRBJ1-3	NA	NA	TGTGCCAGCAGTGAGCAGGGGAACGTAGAAAACACCATATATTTT	CASSEQGNVENTIYF
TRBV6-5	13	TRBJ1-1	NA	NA	TGTGCCAGCAAACAGGGTTTGGGGACTGAAGCTTTCTTT	CASKQGLGTEAFF
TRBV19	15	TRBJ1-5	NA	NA	TGTGCCAGTAGTTCCTTTACAGGGTTGGATCAGCCCCAGCATTTT	CASSSFTGLDQPQHF
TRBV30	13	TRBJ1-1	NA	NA	TGTGCCTGGATGGGAGGTTGGGACACTGAAGCTTTCTTT	CAWMGGWDTEAFF
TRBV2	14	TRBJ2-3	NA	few	TGTGCCAGCAGCCAGACGGCTTTGGAGAATACGCAGTATTTT	CASSQTALENTQYF
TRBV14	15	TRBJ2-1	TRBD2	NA	TGTGCCAGCAGCCTACTAGCGGGGGGGATCGATGAGCAGTTCTTC	CASSLLAGGIDEQFF
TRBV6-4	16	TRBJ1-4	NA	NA	TGTGCCAGACAACGAGGAACAAGTCTTATTAATGAAAAACTGTTTTTT	CARQRGTSLINEKLFF
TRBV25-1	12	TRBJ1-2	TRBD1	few	TGTGCCAGCAGAGAGGACAGGTCAGGCTACACCTTC	CASREDRSGYTF
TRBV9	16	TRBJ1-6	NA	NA	TGTGCCAGCAGCGTAGGGGCAGAAAACTATAATTCACCCCTCCACTTT	CASSVGAENYNSPLHF
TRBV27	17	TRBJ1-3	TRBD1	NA	TGTGCCAGCAGTCTTGGGACAGGACCAAGCCCTGGAAACACCATATATTTT	CASSLGTGPSPGNTIYF
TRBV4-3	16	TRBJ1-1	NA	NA	TGCGCCAGCAGCCAAGGCCAAGGACAGTTGAACACTGAAGCTTTCTTT	CASSQGQGQLNTEAFF
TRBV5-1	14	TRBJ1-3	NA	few	TGCGCCAGCAGCCCCGGGAGGGGAGGATCGACCATATATTTT	CASSPGRGGSTIYF
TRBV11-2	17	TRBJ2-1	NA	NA	TGTGCCAGCAGCTTAGGGGTGGATGGGGGGACCTACAATGAGCAGTTCTTC	CASSLGVDGGTYNEQFF
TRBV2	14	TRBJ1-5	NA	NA	TGTGCCAGCAGTCGAACAAATAGCAATCAGCCCCAGCATTTT	CASSRTNSNQPQHF
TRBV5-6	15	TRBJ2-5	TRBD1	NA	TGTGCCAGCAGCTTGGCCGGGACAGGGGGCGAGACCCAGTACTTC	CASSLAGTGGETQYF
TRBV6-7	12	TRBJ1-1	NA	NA	TGTGCCAGCGGAACAGGGAACACTGAAGCTTTCTTT	CASGTGNTEAFF
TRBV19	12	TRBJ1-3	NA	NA	TGTGCCAGTAGTGTCTTGGGAAACACCATATATTTT	CASSVLGNTIYF
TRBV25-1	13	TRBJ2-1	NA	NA	TGTGCCAGCACGTGGAGTACCTACAATGAGCAGTTCTTC	CASTWSTYNEQFF
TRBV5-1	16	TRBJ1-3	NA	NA	TGCGCCAGCAGCCCGAATACCGTTGGCACTGGAAACACCATATATTTT	CASSPNTVGTGNTIYF
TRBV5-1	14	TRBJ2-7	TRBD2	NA	TGCGCCAGCAGCCTTATAGCGGGGGGGCTCGAGCAGTACTTC	CASSLIAGGLEQYF
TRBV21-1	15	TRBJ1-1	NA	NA	TGTGCCAGCAGCAAAAGGGAACAGGGCAACACTGAAGCTTTCTTT	CASSKREQGNTEAFF
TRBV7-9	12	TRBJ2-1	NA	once	TGTGCCAGCAGCTTAGATAGCAGTGAGCAGTTCTTC	CASSLDSSEQFF
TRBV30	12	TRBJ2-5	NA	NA	TGTGCCTGGAGTCAGGGTCCAGAGACCCAGTACTTC	CAWSQGPETQYF
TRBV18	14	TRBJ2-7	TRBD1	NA	TGTGCCAGCTCACGCCGGGACAGGACCTACGAGCAGTACTTC	CASSRRDRTYEQYF
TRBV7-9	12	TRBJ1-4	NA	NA	TGTGCCAGCAGCCTACCGACAGAAAAACTGTTTTTT	CASSLPTEKLFF
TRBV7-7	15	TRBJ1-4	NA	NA	TGTGCCAGCAGCTTAGGAACAGGCGAGAATGAAAAACTGTTTTTT	CASSLGTGENEKLFF
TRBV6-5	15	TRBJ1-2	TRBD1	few	TGTGCCAGCAGTTACTCGACCAGGGGGAACTATGGCTACACCTTC	CASSYSTRGNYGYTF
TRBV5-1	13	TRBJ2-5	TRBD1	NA	TGCGCCAGCAGCTTGGGGGGGGACAGGGACCAGTACTTC	CASSLGGDRDQYF
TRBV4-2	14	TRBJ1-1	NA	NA	TGTGCCAGCAGCCAAGAGGGGGCAAACACTGAAGCTTTCTTT	CASSQEGANTEAFF
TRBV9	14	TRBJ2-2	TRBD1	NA	TGTGCCAGCAGCACAGGGGGCAGCACCGGGGAGCTGTTTTTT	CASSTGGSTGELFF
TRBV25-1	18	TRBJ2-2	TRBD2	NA	TGTGCCAGCAGTGATCATACGGGACTAGCGGGGAGGGCCGGGGAGCTGTTTTTT	CASSDHTGLAGRAGELFF
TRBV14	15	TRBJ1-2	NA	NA	TGTGCCAGCAGCCAAGACCTCGCCAGGGGATATGGCTACACCTTC	CASSQDLARGYGYTF
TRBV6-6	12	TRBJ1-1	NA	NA	TGTGCCAGCAGCCCCCGGCGGGTTGAAGCTTTCTTT	CASSPRRVEAFF
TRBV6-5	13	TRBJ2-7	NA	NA	TGTGCCAGCAGTTTGGGCCACTCCTACGAGCAGTACTTC	CASSLGHSYEQYF
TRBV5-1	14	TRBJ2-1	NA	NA	TGCGCCAGCAGCTCAGCAACTAGCTGGAATGAGCAGTTCTTC	CASSSATSWNEQFF
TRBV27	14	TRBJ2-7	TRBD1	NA	TGTGCCAGCAGTCCAGGACAGGGGGCCTACGAGCAGTACTTC	CASSPGQGAYEQYF
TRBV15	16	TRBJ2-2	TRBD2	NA	TGTGCCACCAGCAGGGGGACTAGCGGGGAGTCCGGGGAGCTGTTTTTT	CATSRGTSGESGELFF
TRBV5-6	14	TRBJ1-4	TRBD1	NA	TGTGCCAGCACCGGGGACAGGGAATATGAAAAACTGTTTTTT	CASTGDREYEKLFF
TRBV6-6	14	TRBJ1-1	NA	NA	TGTGCCAGCACACATGGGGGGGAAAACACTGAAGCTTTCTTT	CASTHGGENTEAFF